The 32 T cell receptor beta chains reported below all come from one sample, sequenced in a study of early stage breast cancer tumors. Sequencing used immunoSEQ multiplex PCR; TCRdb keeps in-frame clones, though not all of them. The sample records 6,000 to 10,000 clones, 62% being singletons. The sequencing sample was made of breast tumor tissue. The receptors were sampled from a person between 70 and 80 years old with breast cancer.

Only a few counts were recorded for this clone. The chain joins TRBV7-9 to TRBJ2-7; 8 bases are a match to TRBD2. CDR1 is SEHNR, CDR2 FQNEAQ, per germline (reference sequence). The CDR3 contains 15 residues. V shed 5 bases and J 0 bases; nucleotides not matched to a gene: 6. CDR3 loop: CASSDYSGSSYEQYF. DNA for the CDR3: TGTGCCAGCAGCGACTACAGCGGGAGCTCCTACGAGCAGTACTTC.

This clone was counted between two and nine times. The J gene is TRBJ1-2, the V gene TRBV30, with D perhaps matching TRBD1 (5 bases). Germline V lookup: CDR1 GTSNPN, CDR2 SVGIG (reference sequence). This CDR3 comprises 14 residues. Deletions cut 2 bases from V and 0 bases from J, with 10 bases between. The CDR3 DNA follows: TGTGCCTGGAGTCGACAGTACTCTAACTATGGCTACACCTTC. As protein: CAWSRQYSNYGYTF.

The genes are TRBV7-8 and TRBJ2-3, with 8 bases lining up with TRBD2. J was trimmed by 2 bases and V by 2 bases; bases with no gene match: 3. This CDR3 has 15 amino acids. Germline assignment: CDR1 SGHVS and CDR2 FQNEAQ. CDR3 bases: TGTGCCAGCAGCTTATATAGCGGGGTCACAGATACGCAGTATTTT. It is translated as CASSLYSGVTDTQYF.

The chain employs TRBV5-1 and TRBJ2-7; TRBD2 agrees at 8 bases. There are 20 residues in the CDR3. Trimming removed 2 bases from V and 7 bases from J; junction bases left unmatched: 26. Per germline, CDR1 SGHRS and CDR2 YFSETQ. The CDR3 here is CASSFETGGIKANAFREQYF. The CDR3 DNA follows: TGCGCCAGCAGCTTCGAAACGGGGGGGATTAAAGCTAATGCTTTCAGAGAGCAGTACTTC.

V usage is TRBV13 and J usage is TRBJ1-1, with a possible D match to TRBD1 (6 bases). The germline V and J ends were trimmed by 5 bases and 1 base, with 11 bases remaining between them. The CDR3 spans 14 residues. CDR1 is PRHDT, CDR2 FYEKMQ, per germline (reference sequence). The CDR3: CASSQSQGNTEAFF. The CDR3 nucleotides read TGTGCCAGCAGCCAATCACAGGGGAACACTGAAGCTTTCTTT.

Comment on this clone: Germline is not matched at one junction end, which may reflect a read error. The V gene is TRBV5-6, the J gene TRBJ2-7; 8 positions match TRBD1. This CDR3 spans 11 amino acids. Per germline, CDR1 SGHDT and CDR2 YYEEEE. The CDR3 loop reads CASSSLDRADF. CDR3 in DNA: TGTGCCAGCAGCTCGTTGGACAGGGCTGACTTC.

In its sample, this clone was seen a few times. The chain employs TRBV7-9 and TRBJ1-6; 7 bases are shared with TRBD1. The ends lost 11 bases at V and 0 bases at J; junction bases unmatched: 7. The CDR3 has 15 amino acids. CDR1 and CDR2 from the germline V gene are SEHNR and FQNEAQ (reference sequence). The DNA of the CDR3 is TGTGCCGGGGGGACAGTGAGCTCCTATAATTCACCCCTCCACTTT. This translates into CAGGTVSSYNSPLHF.

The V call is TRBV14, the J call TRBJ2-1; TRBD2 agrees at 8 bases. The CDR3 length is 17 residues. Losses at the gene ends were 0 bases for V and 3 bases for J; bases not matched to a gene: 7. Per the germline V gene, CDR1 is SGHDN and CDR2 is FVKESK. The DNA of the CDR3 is TGTGCCAGCAGCCAAGATCAGGGACTAGGGGGCTACAATGAGCAGTTCTTC. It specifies CASSQDQGLGGYNEQFF.

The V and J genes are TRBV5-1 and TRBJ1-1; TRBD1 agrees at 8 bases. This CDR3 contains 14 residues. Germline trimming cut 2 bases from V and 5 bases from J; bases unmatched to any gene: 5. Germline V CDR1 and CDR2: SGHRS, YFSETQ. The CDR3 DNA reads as TGCGCCAGCAGCTTCCAGGGGGCCGGAACTGAAGCTTTCTTT. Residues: CASSFQGAGTEAFF. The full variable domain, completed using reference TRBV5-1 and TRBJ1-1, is KAGVTQTPRYLIKTRGQQVTLSCSPISGHRSVSWYQQTPGQGLQFLFEYFSETQRNKGNFPGRFSGRQFSNSRSEMNVSTLELGDSALYLCASSFQGAGTEAFFGQGTRLTVV.

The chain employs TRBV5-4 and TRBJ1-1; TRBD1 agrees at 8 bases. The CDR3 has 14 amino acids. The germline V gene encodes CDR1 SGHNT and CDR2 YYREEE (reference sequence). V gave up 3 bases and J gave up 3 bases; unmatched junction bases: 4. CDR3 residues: CASSYGQGDTEAFF. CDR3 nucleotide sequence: TGTGCCAGCAGCTACGGACAGGGTGACACTGAAGCTTTCTTT. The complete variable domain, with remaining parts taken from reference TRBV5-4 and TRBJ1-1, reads ETGVTQSPTHLIKTRGQQVTLRCSSQSGHNTVSWYQQALGQGPQFIFQYYREEENGRGNFPPRFSGLQFPNYSSELNVNALELDDSALYLCASSYGQGDTEAFFGQGTRLTVV.

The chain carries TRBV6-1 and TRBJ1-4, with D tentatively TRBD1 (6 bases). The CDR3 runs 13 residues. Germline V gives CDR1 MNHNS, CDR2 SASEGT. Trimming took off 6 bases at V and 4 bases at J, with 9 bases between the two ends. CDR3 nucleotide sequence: TGTGCCAGCAGCCGGGACATTAATGAAAAACTGTTTTTT. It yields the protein CASSRDINEKLFF.

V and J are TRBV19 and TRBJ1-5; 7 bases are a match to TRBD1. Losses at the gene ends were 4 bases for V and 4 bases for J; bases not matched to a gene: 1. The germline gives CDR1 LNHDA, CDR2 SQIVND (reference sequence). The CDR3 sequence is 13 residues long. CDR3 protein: CASSTGQNQPQHF. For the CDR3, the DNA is TGTGCCAGTAGTACGGGACAGAATCAGCCCCAGCATTTT.

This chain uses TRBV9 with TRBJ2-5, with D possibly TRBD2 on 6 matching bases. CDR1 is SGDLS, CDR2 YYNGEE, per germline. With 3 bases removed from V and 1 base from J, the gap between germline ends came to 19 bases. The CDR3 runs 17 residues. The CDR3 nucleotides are TGTGCCAGCAGCGCGACCGGGACTGGTGAATCCCAAGAGACCCAGTACTTC. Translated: CASSATGTGESQETQYF.

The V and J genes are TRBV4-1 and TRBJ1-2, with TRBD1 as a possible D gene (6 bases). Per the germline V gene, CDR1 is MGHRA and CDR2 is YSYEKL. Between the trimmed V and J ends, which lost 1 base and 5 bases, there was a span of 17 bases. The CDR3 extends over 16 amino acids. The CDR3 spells CASSQVGVGTPYGYTF. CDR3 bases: TGCGCCAGCAGCCAAGTAGGGGTGGGGACACCATATGGCTACACCTTC.

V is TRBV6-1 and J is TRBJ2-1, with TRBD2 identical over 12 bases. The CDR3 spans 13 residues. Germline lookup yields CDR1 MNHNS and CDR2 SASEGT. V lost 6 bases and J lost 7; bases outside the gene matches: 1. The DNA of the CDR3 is TGTGCCAGCAGGACTAGCGGGGGAAATGAGCAGTTCTTC. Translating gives CASRTSGGNEQFF.

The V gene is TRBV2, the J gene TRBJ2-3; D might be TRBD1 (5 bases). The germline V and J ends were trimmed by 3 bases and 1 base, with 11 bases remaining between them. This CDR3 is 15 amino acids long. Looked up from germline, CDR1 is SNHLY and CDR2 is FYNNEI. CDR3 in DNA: TGTGCCAGCAGTGAGGCAGGGATTGGCACAGATACGCAGTATTTT. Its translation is CASSEAGIGTDTQYF. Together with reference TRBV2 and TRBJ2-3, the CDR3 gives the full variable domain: EPEVTQTPSHQVTQMGQEVILRCVPISNHLYFYWYRQILGQKVEFLVSFYNNEISEKSEIFDDQFSVERPDGSNFTLKIRSTKLEDSAMYFCASSEAGIGTDTQYFGPGTRLTVL.

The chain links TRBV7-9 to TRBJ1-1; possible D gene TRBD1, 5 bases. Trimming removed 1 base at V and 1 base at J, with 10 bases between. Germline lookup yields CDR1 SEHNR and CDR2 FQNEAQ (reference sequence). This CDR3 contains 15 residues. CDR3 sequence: CASSLGWQGNTEAFF. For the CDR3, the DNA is TGTGCCAGCAGCTTAGGATGGCAGGGGAACACTGAAGCTTTCTTT. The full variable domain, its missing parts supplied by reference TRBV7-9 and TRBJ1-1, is DTGVSQNPRHKITKRGQNVTFRCDPISEHNRLYWYRQTLGQGPEFLTYFQNEAQLEKSRLLSDRFSAERPKGSFSTLEIQRTEQGDSAMYLCASSLGWQGNTEAFFGQGTRLTVV.

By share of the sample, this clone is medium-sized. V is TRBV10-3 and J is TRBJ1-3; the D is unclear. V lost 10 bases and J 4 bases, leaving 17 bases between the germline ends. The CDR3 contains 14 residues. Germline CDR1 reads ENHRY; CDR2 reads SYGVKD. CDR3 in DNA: TGTGCCAATTCCGAGCCGACTTACGGAAACACCATATATTTT. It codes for CANSEPTYGNTIYF.

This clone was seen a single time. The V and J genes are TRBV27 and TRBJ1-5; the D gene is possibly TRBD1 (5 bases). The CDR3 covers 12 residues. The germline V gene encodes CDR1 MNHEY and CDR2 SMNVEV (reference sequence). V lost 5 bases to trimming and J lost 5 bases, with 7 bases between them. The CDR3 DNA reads TGTGCCAGCAGTCAAGGGGATCAGCCCCAGCATTTT. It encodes CASSQGDQPQHF.

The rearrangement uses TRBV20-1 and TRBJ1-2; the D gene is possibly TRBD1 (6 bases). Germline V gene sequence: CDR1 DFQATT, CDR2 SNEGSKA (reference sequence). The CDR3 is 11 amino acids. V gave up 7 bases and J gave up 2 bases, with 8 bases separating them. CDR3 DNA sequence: TGCAGTGGGACAGAGAACTATGGCTACACCTTC. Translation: CSGTENYGYTF.

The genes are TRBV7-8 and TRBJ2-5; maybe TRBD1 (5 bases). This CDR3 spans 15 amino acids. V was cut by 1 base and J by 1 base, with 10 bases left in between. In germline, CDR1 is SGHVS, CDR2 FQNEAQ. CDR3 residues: CASSLESTGQETQYF. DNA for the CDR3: TGTGCCAGCAGCTTAGAATCAACAGGCCAAGAGACCCAGTACTTC.

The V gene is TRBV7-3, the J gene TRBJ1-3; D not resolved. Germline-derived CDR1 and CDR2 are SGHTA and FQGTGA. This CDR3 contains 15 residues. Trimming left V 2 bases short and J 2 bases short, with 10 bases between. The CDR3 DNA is TGTGCCAGCAGCTTAGCTAGCGGCCCTGGAAACACCATATATTTT. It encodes CASSLASGPGNTIYF.

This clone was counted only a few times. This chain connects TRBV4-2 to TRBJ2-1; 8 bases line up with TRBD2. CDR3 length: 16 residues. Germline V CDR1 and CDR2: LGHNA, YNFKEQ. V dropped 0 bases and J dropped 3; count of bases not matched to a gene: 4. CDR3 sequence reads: CASSQDEAGGYNEQFF. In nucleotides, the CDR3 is TGTGCCAGCAGCCAAGATGAGGCGGGGGGCTACAATGAGCAGTTCTTC.

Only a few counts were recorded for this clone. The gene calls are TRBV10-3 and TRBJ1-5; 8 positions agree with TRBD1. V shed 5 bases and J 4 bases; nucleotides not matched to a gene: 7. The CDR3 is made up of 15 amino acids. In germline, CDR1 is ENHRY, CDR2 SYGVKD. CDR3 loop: CAISPGTGRNQPQHF. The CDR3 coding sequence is TGTGCCATCAGTCCCGGGACAGGACGTAATCAGCCCCAGCATTTT.

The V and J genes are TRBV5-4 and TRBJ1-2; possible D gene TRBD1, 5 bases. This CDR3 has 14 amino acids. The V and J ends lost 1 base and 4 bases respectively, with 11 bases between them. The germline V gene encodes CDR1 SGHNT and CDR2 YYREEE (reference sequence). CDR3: CASSLQGGGYGYTF. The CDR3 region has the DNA TGTGCCAGCAGCTTGCAGGGAGGAGGCTATGGCTACACCTTC.

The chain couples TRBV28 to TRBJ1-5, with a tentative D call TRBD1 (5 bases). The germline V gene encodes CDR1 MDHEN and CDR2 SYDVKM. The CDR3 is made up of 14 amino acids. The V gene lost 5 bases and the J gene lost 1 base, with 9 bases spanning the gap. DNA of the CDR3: TGTGCCAGCAGTCGGGGGGTGAGCAATCAGCCCCAGCATTTT. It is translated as CASSRGVSNQPQHF. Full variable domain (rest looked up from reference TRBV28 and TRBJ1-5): DVKVTQSSRYLVKRTGEKVFLECVQDMDHENMFWYRQDPGLGLRLIYFSYDVKMKEKGDIPEGYSVSREKKERFSLILESASTNQTSMYLCASSRGVSNQPQHFGDGTRLSIL.

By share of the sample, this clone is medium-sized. The CDR3 reads CASSSGQPNQPQHF. As DNA, the CDR3 is TGTGCCAGCAGCTCCGGACAGCCGAATCAGCCCCAGCATTTT. The rearrangement uses TRBV7-8 and TRBJ1-5, with D maybe TRBD1 (6 bases). CDR1 is SGHVS and CDR2 is FQNEAQ in the germline V gene. Trimming pared 4 bases from V and 4 bases from J, leaving 11 bases between. The CDR3 is made up of 14 amino acids.

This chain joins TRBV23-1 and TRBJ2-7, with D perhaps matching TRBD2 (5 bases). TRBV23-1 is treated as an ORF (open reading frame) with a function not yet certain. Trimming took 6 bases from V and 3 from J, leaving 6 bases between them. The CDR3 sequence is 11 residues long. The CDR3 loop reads CASRDCYEQYF. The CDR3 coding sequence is TGCGCCAGCAGGGACTGCTACGAGCAGTACTTC.

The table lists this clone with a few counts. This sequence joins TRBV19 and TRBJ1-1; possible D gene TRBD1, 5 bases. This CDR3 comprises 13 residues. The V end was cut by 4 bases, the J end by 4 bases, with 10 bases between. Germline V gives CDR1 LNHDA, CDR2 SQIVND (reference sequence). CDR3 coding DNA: TGTGCCAGTAGTAGAGGGACTGGCACTGAAGCTTTCTTT. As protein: CASSRGTGTEAFF.

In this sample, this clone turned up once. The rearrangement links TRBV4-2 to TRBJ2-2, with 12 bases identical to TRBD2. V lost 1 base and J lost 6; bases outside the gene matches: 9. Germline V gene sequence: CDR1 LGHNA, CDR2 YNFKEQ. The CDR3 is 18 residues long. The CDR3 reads CASSQVRASGGVSGELFF. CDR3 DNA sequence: TGTGCCAGCAGCCAAGTCAGGGCTAGCGGGGGGGTCTCCGGGGAGCTGTTTTTT.

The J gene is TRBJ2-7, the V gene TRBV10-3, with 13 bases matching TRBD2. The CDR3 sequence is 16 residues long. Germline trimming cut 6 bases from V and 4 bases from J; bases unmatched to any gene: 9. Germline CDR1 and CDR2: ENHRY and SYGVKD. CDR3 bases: TGTGCCATCAGCGAGGGACTAGCGGGGTGGGGGTACGAGCAGTACTTC. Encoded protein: CAISEGLAGWGYEQYF.

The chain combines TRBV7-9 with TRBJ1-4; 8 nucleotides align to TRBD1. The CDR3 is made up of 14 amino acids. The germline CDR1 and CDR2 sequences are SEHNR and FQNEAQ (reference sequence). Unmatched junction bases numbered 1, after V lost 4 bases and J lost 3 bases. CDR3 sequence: CASSSGQANEKLFF. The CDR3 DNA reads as TGTGCCAGCAGCTCGGGACAGGCTAATGAAAAACTGTTTTTT.